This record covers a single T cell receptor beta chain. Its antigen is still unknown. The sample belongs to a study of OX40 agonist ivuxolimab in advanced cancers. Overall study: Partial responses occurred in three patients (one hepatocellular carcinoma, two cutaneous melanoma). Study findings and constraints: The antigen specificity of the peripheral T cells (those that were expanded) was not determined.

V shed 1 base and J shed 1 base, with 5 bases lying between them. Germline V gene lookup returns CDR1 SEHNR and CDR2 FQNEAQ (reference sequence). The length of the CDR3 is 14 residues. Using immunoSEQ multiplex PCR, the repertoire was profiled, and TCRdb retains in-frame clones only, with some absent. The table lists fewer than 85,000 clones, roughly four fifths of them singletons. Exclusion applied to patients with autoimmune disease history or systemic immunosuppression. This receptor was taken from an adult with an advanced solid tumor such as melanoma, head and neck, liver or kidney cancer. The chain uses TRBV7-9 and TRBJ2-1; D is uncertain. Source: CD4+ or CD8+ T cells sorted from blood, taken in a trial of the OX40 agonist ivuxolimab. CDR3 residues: CASSLDRSYNEQFF. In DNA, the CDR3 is TGTGCCAGCAGCTTAGATAGGTCCTACAATGAGCAGTTCTTC.